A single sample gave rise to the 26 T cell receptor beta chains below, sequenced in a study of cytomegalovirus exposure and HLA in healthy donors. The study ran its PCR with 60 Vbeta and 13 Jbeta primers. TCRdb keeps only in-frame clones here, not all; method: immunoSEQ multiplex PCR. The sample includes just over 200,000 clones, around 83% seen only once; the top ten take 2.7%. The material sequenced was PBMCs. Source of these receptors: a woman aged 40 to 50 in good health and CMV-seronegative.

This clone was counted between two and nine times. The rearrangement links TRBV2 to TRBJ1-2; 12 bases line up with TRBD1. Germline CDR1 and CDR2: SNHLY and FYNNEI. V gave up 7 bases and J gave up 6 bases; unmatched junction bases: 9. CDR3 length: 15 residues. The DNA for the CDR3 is TGTGCCAGCATCATGTGGGACAGGGGGCAGGATGGCTACACCTTC. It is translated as CASIMWDRGQDGYTF.

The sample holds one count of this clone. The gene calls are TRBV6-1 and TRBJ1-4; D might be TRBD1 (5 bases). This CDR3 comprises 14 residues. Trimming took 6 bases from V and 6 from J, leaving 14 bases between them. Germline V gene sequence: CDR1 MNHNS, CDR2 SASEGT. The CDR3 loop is CASSSGQADEKLFF. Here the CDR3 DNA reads TGTGCCAGCAGCTCTGGACAAGCCGATGAAAAACTGTTTTTT.

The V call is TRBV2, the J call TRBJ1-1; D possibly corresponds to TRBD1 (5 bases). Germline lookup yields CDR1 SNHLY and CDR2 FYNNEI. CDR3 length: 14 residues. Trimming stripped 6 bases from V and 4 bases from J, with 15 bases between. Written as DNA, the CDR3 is TGTGCCAGCAGGGCTCAACCGGGACTCACTGAAGCTTTCTTT. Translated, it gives CASRAQPGLTEAFF.

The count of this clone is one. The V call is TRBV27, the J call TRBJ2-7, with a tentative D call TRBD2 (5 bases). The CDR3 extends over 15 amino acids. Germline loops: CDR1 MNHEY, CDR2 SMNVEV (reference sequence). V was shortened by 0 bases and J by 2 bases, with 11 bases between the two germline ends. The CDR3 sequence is CASSLSGIRTYEQYF. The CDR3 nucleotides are TGTGCCAGCAGTTTATCCGGGATAAGAACCTACGAGCAGTACTTC.

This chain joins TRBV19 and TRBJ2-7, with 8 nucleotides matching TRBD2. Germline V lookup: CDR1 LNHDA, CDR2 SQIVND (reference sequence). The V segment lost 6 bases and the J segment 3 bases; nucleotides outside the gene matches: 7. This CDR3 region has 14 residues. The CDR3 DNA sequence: TGTGCCAGTAGCGAACCGGGACTAGTCTACGAGCAGTACTTC. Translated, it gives CASSEPGLVYEQYF.

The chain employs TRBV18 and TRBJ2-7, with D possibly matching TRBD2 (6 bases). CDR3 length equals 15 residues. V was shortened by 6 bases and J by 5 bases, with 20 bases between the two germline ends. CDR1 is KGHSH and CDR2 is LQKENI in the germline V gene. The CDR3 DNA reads TGTGCCAGCTCCGACTGGAGGGGCACTCGGAACGAGCAGTACTTC. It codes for CASSDWRGTRNEQYF.

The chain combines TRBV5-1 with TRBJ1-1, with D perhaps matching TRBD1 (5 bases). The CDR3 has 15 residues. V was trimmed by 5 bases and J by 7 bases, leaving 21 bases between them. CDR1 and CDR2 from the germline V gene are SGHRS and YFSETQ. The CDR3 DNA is TGCGCCAGCAGATCCGACGGGGGGGTAGTCGATGAAGCTTTCTTT. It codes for CASRSDGGVVDEAFF.

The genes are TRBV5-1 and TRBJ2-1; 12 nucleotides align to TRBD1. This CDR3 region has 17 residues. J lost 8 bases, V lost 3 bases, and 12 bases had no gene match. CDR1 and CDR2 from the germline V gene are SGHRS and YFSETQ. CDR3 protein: CASSYDRDRGRTHEQFF. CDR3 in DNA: TGCGCCAGCAGCTACGACCGGGACAGGGGGCGAACCCATGAGCAGTTCTTC. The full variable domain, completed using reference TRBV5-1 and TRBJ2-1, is KAGVTQTPRYLIKTRGQQVTLSCSPISGHRSVSWYQQTPGQGLQFLFEYFSETQRNKGNFPGRFSGRQFSNSRSEMNVSTLELGDSALYLCASSYDRDRGRTHEQFFGPGTRLTVL.

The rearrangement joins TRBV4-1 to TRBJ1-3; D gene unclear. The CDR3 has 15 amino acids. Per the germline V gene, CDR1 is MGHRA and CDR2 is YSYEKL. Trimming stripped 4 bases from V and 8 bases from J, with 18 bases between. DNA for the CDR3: TGCGCCAGCAGCCCAGTCGGGATTCAGAAGGACACCATATATTTT. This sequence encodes CASSPVGIQKDTIYF.

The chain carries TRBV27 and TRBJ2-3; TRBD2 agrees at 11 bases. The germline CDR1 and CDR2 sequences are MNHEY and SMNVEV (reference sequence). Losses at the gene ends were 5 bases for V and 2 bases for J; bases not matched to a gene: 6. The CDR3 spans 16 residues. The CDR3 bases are TGTGCCAGCAGTCCCTTAGCGGGAGGGAACACAGATACGCAGTATTTT. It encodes CASSPLAGGNTDTQYF.

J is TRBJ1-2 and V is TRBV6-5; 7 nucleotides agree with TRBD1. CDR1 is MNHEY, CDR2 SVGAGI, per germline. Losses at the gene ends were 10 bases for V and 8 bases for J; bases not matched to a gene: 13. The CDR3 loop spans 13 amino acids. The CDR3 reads CATTFDRAIGYTF. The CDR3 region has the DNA TGTGCCACCACCTTCGACAGGGCCATCGGCTACACCTTC.

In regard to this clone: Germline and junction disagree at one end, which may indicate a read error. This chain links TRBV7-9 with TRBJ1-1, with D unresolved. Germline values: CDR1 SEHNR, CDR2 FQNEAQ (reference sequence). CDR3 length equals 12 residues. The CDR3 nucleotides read TGTTCCAGCAGCTACACGAGGCTTGAAGCTTTCTTT. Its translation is CSSSYTRLEAFF.

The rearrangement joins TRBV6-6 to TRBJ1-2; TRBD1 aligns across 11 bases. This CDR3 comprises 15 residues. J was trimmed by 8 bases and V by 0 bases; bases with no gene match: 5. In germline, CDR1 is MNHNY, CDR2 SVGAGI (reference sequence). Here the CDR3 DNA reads TGTGCCAGCAGTTACTCGAGGACAGGGGGCGGCGGCTACACCTTC. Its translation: CASSYSRTGGGGYTF.

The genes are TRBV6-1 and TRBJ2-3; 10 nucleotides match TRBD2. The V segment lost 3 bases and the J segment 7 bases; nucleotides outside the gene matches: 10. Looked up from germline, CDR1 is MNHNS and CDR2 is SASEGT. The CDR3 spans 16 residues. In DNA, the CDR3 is TGTGCCAGCAGTGATTCTGGGGCTAGCGGGAGATATACGCAGTATTTT. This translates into CASSDSGASGRYTQYF.

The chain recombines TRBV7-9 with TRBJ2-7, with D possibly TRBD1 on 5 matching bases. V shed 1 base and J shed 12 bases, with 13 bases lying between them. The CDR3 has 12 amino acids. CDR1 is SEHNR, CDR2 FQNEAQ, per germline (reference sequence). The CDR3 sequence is CASSLVQDIPYF. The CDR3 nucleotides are TGTGCCAGCAGCTTAGTCCAGGACATACCGTACTTC.

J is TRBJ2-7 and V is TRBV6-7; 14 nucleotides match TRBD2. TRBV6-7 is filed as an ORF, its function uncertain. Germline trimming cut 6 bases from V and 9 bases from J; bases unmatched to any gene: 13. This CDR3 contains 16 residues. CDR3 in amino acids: CASRRLAGGLQVPQYF. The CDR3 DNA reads TGTGCCAGCAGGAGACTAGCGGGAGGGCTTCAAGTTCCGCAGTACTTC.

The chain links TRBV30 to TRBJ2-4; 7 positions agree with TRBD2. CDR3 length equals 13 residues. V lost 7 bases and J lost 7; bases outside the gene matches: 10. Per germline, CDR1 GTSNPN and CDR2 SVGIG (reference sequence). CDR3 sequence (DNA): TGTGCCTCTGGGTGGGCGGGAGCTAACATTCAGTACTTC. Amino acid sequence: CASGWAGANIQYF.

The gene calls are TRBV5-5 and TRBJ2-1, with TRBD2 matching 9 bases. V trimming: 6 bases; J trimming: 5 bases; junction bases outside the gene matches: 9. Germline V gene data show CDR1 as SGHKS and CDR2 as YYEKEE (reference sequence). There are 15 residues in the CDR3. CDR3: CASIQRGAIDNEQFF. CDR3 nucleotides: TGTGCCAGCATCCAGCGGGGGGCTATAGACAATGAGCAGTTCTTC.

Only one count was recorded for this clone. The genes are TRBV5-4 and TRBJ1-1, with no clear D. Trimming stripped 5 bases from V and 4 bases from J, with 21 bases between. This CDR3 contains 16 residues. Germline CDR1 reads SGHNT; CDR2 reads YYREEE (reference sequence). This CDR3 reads CASRIFPGLDATEAFF. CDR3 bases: TGTGCCAGCAGAATCTTCCCAGGACTGGATGCCACTGAAGCTTTCTTT.

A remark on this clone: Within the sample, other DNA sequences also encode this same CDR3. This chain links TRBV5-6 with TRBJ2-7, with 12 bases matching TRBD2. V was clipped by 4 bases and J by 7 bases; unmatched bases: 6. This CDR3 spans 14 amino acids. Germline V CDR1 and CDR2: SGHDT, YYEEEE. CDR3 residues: CASSLAGGPGEQYF. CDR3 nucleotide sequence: TGTGCCAGCAGCCTAGCGGGAGGGCCAGGGGAGCAGTACTTC.

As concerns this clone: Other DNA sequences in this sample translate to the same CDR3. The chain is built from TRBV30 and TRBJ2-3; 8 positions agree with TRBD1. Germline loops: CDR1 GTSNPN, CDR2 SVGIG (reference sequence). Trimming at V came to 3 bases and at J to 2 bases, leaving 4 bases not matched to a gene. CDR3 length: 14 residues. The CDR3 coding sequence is TGTGCCTGGAGCCCGGGACAGGCCACAGATACGCAGTATTTT. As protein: CAWSPGQATDTQYF.

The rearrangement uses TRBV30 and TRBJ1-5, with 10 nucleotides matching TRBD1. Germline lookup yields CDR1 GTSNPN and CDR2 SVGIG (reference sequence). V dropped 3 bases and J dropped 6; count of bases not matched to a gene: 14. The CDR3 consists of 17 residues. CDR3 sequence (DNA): TGTGCCTGGAGCGCGGGGAGGTGGGGACAGGGGAGTCAGCCCCAGCATTTT. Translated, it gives CAWSAGRWGQGSQPQHF.

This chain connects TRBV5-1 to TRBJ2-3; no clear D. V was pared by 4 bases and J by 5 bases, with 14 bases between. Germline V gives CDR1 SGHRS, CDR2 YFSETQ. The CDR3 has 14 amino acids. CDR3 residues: CASSPGQLRDTQYF. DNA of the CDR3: TGCGCCAGCAGCCCAGGCCAGTTACGAGATACGCAGTATTTT.

CDR3 region: CASRTGNYGYTF. For the CDR3, the DNA is TGTGCCAGTAGAACAGGGAACTATGGCTACACCTTC. The V and J genes are TRBV19 and TRBJ1-2; tentative D call: TRBD1 (6 bases). The V end lost 6 bases, the J end lost 2 bases, and 7 bases lay between the germline ends. Germline V gene sequence: CDR1 LNHDA, CDR2 SQIVND (reference sequence). This CDR3 comprises 12 residues.

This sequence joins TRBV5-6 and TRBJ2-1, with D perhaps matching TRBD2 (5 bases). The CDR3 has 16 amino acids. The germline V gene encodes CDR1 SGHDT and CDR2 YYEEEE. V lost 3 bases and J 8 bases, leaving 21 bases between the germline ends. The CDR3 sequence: CASSSADYLERYEQFF. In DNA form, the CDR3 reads TGTGCCAGCAGCTCCGCTGACTATTTGGAGCGATATGAGCAGTTCTTC. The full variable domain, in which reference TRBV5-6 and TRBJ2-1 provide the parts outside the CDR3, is DAGVTQSPTHLIKTRGQQVTLRCSPKSGHDTVSWYQQALGQGPQFIFQYYEEEERQRGNFPDRFSGHQFPNYSSELNVNALLLGDSALYLCASSSADYLERYEQFFGPGTRLTVL.

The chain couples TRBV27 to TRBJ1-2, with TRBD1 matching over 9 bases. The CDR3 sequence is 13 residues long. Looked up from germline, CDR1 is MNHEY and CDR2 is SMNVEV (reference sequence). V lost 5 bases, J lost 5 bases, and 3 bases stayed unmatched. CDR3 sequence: CASSPTGGYGYTF. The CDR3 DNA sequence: TGTGCCAGCAGTCCGACAGGGGGGTATGGCTACACCTTC.